The source of this T cell receptor beta chain is a study of regulatory T cells in long-lasting Graves disease (dated by TCRdb to 2020 to 2022). About the full investigation: Antithyroid drugs had been taken for less than 3 months by newly diagnosed Graves' disease patients. Persistent Graves' disease patients were compared with newly diagnosed Graves' disease patients by peripheral blood TCR sequencing and RNA sequencing. The study was registered as a clinical trial and conducted in China. TCR sequencing covered 13 persistent and approximately 20 newly diagnosed Graves' disease patients, some 33 samples in total. The paper as a whole reports these results and caveats: Persistent patients shared more public clonotypes among themselves (around 3,000) than newly diagnosed patients did (approximately 900). The authors acknowledged the small sample size as a limitation that may reduce accuracy. Sequencing and analysis were restricted to the TCR beta chain. Lower TCR Shannon entropy and fewer highly expanded clones were observed in persistent Graves' disease patients than in newly diagnosed patients, which suggested clonal expansion. The study examined only peripheral blood because the primary lesion, thyroid tissue, could not be accessed. Preferential use of TRBV28, TRBJ1-2 and TRBJ2-5 was observed in persistent disease, whereas TRBV20-1 and TRBJ2-1 were favored in newly diagnosed disease.

The method behind the library was multiplex PCR. The data were produced on an Illumina HiSeq 4000. CDR3 regions were amplified by Arm-PCR with iRepertoire HTBI primers to construct TCR beta libraries. Before sequencing, the PCR products underwent gel purification. On the authors' methods: Gene usage analysis of CDR3 amino acid clonotypes used the 55 to 65 TRBV and about 13 TRBJ segments found across samples. Filtered high-quality paired reads were merged into contigs using COPE and FqMerger. BLAST was used to align contigs to IMGT TRBV, TRBD and TRBJ reference genes, and CDR3 was defined according to IMGT. Any clonotype with a frequency above 0.1% was counted as a highly expanded clone. Repertoire diversity was measured by Shannon entropy, and V-J evenness by the Gini coefficient. Public clonotypes were defined as clonotypes shared by more than one individual. TCRdb took the public reads, trimmed them with fastp at Q25, ran MiXCR for clone calling and kept in-frame beta chains. For every CDR3 protein sequence, its rows merge into one entry that carries the most common genes and DNA. The V and J calls and clone size are TCRdb's, not the authors'. The sample has hundreds of thousands of distinct CDR3 sequences on record, about 11% of them singletons. Of the sample, roughly 9.3% is held by the ten largest clones.

The CDR3 goes from the cysteine to the phenylalanine over 15 residues. CDR3 DNA only is kept here, 45 bases in frame from base 1. Trimming takes 6 bases from V and 3 bases from J, and the germline ends sit 12 bases apart. Based on the germline V gene, the CDR1 and CDR2 sequences are SGHAT and FQNNGV. The sample holds a few counts of this clonotype. The antigen this receptor binds is unknown. Base quality data are lacking; no much larger clone is found one base away. The sample's time point label, in plain terms: newly diagnosed GD, antithyroid drugs for less than 3 months. For both TCR sequencing and RNA sequencing, RNA was extracted from PBMCs using TRIzol. Graves' disease was diagnosed according to American Thyroid Association guidelines. Recruitment of patients was carried out at an endocrinology department in Xi'an, China. Each patient gave about 9.1 milliliters of peripheral blood, collected in an EDTA anticoagulant tube. PBMCs were isolated by Ficoll Paque Plus density gradient separation without further T cell sorting. An Agilent 2100 Bioanalyzer and agarose gel were used to check RNA quality, while a NanoDrop 2000 measured RNA concentration.

The sample was also reused in another study, on T cells in Graves' hyperthyroidism and ophthalmopathy. The second study reports: Stable Graves' hyperthyroidism was defined as the absence of progression to ophthalmopathy over 18 months of follow-up. Hyperthyroidism patients were newly diagnosed, with disease duration under 2 months, and aged 18 to 65 years. Exclusion was applied to patients with uncontrolled infections, other autoimmune diseases, pregnancy or lactation. Diagnoses were established on the basis of clinical symptoms, serum thyroxine and TRAb, thyroid ultrasound, and orbital computed tomography. A first-round RT-PCR of the TCR CDR3 used the HTBI primer set with the Qiagen OneStep RT-PCR kit. Most expanded thyroid clonotypes (frequency above 0.001) were also detected in blood, suggesting blood repertoires may reflect thyroid immune responses. In cross-validation, a model built on a 13 V-J signature told ophthalmopathy apart from stable hyperthyroidism with approximately 90% sensitivity and about 81% specificity, and in testing the same model reached 80%/75%. In validation, progression to ophthalmopathy was predicted by the model with nearly 71% sensitivity and about 72% specificity, a median of around 6.5 months before onset. A discovery cohort of about a hundred patients, roughly 40 with Graves' ophthalmopathy and 57 with stable Graves' hyperthyroidism, was used to find distinguishing TCR V-J signatures. Whether ophthalmopathy could be predicted prospectively was tested in an independent validation cohort made up of under 20 hyperthyroidism patients plus 17 patients who later progressed to ophthalmopathy. For training and testing, the 80 to 100 patients in the discovery cohort were randomly divided in a 7:3 ratio. In several Graves' hyperthyroidism patients, the study also compared T-cell repertoires from thyroid tissue with T-cell repertoires from blood. After blood sampling, hyperthyroidism patients were treated with methimazole at a starting dose of 30 mg daily, and ophthalmopathy patients were treated with high-dose intravenous methylprednisolone. Libraries were constructed in a second round of multiplex PCR, after which size selection and purification were carried out. Libraries were sequenced paired-end with 100 bp reads on an Illumina HiSeq2000. Raw data were processed with SOAPnuke, discarding reads with adapters, uncalled bases, mean Phred below 15, or no exact constant-primer or identifier match. High-quality paired reads were merged using COPE v1.2.5, and each unique nucleotide sequence was defined as a clonotype. Clonotypes were aligned to IMGT TRBV, TRBD and TRBJ reference segments using MiTCR v1.1. Analysis was restricted to V-J combinations with a frequency above 0.0001, which covered about 99% of repertoires. A TCS score was defined as the ratio of F50 (clonal expansion) to E x V (chaos), with BLOSUM62-based TCRdist applied between CDR3 peptides within each V-J. Welch's t-statistics and random forest reduced some 510 V-J features to around 14, which were used in a naive Bayes classifier (R e1071). Sample size was not statistically predetermined, and investigators were not blinded to group allocation. According to the paper, TCR Vbeta CDR3 sequencing was carried out on 135 peripheral blood samples, which came from more than 40 ophthalmopathy, some 73 hyperthyroidism and roughly 17 progressor patients.

Recombination joined TRBV11-2 with TRBJ1-6, with a tentative D gene TRBD1 over 6 matching bases. The TCR sequence derives from a young woman with Graves disease. Donor details come from another sample of the same person, matched by shared clones. This material consisted of peripheral blood mononuclear cells (PBMCs), taken at new diagnosis, from a patient treated with antithyroid drugs. In nucleotide form, the sequence is TGTGCCAGCAGAGTAAGGGACATCTATAATTCACCCCTCCACTTT. Its protein product is CASRVRDIYNSPLHF.